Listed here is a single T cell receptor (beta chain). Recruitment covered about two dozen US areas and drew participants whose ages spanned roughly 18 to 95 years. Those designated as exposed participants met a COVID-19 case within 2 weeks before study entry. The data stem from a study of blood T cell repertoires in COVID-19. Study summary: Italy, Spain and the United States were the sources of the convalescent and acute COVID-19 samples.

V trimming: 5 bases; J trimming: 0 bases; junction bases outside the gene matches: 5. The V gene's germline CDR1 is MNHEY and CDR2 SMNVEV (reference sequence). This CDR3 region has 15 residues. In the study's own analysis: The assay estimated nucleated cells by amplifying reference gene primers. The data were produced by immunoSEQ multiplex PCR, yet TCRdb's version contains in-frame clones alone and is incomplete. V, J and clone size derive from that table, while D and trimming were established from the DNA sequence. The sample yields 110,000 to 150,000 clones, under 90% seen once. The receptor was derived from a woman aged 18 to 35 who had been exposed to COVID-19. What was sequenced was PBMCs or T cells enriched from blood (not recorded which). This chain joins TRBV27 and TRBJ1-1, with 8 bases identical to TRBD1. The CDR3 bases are TGTGCCAGCAGTGCAGGACAGGGTATGAACACTGAAGCTTTCTTT. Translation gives CASSAGQGMNTEAFF.